The subject of this entry is one TCR beta chain. Its antigen is unknown. Prepared libraries of TCR beta cDNA carried unique molecular identifiers. TCRdb processed the PCR reads anew with MiXCR; each CDR3 protein has one entry. The table records a few hundred thousand distinct CDR3 sequences, 30% to 40% of them present only once. The germline V gene has CDR1 SGHTA and CDR2 FQGNSA. Trimming took off 1 base at V and 3 bases at J, with 15 bases between the two ends. The CDR3 is 16 residues long. This record belongs to a study of post-analysis software for immune sequencing data. Findings and limits, study-wide: There was significantly lower normalized Chao1 diversity in multiple sclerosis patients than in controls. TRBV5-6, TRBV5-1 and TRBV20-1 belonged to a set of a few TRBV segments that were more frequent in patients than controls.

The sequence derives from a girl aged 2-17 years with multiple sclerosis. The chain links TRBV7-2 to TRBJ2-5; D might be TRBD1 (6 bases). The material sequenced was blood. The CDR3 here is CASSLGLGPGEETQYF. The CDR3 nucleotides read TGTGCCAGCAGCTTAGGGTTGGGACCAGGGGAAGAGACCCAGTACTTC.